This TCR beta chain was recorded in a study of blood T cell repertoires in COVID-19. Libraries were prepared by immunoSEQ multiplex PCR; TCRdb keeps only in-frame clonotypes and omits some of them. The sample consists of under 45,000 clones, approximately 83% of them appearing once. The CDR3 length is 14 residues. The germline V and J ends were trimmed by 5 bases and 7 bases, with 15 bases remaining between them. Germline V gene sequence: CDR1 LNHDA, CDR2 SQIVND (reference sequence). The receptor's source is a man aged 40-49 years with active COVID-19. The sample comprised peripheral blood. This rearrangement joins TRBV19 to TRBJ2-4; a weak D match, TRBD2 (5 bases). The CDR3 DNA follows: TGTGCCAGTAGTCCCCACGGCCCGGGGAACATTCAGTACTTC. Translating gives CASSPHGPGNIQYF.